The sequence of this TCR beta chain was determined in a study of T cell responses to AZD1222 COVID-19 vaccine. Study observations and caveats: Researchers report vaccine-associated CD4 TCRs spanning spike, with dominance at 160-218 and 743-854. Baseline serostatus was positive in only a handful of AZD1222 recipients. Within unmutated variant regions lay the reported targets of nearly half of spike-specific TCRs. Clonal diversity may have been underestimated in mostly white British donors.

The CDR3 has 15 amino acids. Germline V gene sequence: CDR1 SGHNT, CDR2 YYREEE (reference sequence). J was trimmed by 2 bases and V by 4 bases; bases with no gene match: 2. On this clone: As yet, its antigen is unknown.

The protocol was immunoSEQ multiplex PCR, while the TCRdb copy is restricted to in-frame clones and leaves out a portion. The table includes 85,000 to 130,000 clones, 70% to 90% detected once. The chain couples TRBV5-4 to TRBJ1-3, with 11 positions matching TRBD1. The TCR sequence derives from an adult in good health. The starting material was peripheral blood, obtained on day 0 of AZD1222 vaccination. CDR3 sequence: CASSPDRGPGNTIYF. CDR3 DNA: TGTGCCAGCAGCCCGGACAGGGGGCCTGGAAACACCATATATTTT.